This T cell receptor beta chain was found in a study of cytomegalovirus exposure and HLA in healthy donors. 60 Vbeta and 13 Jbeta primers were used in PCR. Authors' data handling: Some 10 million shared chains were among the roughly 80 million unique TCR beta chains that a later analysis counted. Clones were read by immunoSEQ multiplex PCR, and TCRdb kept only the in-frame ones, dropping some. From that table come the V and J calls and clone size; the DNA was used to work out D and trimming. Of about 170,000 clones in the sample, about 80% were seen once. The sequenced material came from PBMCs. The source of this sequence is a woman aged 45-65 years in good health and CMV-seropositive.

The CDR3 is CASSPIWGRNTEAFF. CDR3 in DNA: TGTGCCAGCAGCCCCATCTGGGGGCGGAACACTGAAGCTTTCTTT. This chain uses TRBV7-2 with TRBJ1-1; possibly TRBD1 for D (6 bases). Trimming stripped 5 bases from V and 1 base from J, with 14 bases between. Germline V gene lookup returns CDR1 SGHTA and CDR2 FQGNSA. This CDR3 has 15 residues. Supplemented by reference TRBV7-2 and TRBJ1-1, the full variable domain reads GAGVSQSPSNKVTEKGKDVELRCDPISGHTALYWYRQSLGQGLEFLIYFQGNSAPDKSGLPSDRFSAERTGGSVSTLTIQRTQQEDSAVYLCASSPIWGRNTEAFFGQGTRLTVV.